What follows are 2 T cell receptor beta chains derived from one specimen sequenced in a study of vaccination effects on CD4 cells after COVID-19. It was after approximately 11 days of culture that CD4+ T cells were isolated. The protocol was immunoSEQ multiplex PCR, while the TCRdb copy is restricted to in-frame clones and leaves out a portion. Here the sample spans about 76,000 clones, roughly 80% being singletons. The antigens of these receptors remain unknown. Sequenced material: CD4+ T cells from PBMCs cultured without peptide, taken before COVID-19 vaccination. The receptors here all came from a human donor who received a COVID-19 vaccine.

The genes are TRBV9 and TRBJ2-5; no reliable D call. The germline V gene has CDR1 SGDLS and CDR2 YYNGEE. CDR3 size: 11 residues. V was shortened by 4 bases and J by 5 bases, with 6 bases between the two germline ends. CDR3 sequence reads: CASSLGETQYF. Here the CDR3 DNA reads TGTGCCAGCAGCCTGGGGGAGACCCAGTACTTC.

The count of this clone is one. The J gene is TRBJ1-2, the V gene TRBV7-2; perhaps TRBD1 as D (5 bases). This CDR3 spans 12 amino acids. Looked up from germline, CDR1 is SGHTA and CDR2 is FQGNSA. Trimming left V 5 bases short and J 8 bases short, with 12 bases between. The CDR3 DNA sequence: TGTGCCAGCAGCCCGATGGGGGTCGGCTACACCTTC. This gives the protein CASSPMGVGYTF.